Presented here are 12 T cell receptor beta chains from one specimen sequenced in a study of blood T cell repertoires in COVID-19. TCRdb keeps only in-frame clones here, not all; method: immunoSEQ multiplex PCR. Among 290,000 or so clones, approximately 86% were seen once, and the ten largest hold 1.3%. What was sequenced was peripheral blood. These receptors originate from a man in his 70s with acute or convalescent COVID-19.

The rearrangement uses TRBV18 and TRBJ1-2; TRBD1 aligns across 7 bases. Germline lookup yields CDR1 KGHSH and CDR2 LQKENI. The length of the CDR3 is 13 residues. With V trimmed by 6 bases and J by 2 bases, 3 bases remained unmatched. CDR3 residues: CASSPGQNYGYTF. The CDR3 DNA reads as TGTGCCAGCTCTCCGGGACAGAACTATGGCTACACCTTC.

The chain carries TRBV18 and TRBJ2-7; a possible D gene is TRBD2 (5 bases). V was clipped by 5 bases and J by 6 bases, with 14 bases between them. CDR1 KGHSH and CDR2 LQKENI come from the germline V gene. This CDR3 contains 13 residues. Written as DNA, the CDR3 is TGTGCCAGCTCAACCCGGGGTGACGTCGAGCAGTACTTC. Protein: CASSTRGDVEQYF.

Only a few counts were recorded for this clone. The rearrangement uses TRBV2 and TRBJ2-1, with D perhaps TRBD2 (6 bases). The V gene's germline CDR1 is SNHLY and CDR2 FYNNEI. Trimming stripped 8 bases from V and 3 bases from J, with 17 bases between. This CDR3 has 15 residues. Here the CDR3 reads CASGKTREIYNEQFF. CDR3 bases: TGTGCCAGCGGTAAGACTAGGGAAATCTACAATGAGCAGTTCTTC. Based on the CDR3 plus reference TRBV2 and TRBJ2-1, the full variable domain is EPEVTQTPSHQVTQMGQEVILRCVPISNHLYFYWYRQILGQKVEFLVSFYNNEISEKSEIFDDQFSVERPDGSNFTLKIRSTKLEDSAMYFCASGKTREIYNEQFFGPGTRLTVL.

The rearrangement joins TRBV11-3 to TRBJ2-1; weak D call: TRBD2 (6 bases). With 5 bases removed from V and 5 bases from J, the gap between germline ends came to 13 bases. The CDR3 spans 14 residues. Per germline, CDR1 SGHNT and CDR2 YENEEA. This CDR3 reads CASSPPGLNNEQFF. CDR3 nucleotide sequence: TGTGCCAGCAGCCCCCCGGGACTGAACAATGAGCAGTTCTTC. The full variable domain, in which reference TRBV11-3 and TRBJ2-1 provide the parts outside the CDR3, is EAGVVQSPRYKIIEKKQPVAFWCNPISGHNTLYWYLQNLGQGPELLIRYENEEAVDDSQLPKDRFSAERLKGVDSTLKIQPAELGDSAVYLCASSPPGLNNEQFFGPGTRLTVL.

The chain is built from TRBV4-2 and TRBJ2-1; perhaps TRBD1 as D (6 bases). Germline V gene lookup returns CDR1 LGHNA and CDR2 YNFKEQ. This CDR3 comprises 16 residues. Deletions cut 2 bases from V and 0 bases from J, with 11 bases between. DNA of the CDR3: TGTGCCAGCAGCCAACACGACAGGAGCTCCTACAATGAGCAGTTCTTC. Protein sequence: CASSQHDRSSYNEQFF.

In nucleotides, the CDR3 is TGCGCCAGCAGCTTGGCCCCTGGGACAGCACACAATGAGCAGTTCTTC. Translated, it gives CASSLAPGTAHNEQFF. This chain joins TRBV5-1 and TRBJ2-1; 7 nucleotides match TRBD1. This CDR3 region has 16 residues. Germline CDR1 is SGHRS and CDR2 is YFSETQ. Germline trimming cut 0 bases from V and 5 bases from J; bases unmatched to any gene: 8.

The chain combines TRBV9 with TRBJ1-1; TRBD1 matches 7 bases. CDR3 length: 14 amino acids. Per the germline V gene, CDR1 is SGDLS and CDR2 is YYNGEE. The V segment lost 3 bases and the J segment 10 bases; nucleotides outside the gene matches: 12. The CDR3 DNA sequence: TGTGCCAGCAGCGCCAGGACAGGAGGAGGTCGAGCTTTCTTT. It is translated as CASSARTGGGRAFF. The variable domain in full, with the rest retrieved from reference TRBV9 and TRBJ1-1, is DSGVTQTPKHLITATGQRVTLRCSPRSGDLSVYWYQQSLDQGLQFLIQYYNGEERAKGNILERFSAQQFPDLHSELNLSSLELGDSALYFCASSARTGGGRAFFGQGTRLTVV.

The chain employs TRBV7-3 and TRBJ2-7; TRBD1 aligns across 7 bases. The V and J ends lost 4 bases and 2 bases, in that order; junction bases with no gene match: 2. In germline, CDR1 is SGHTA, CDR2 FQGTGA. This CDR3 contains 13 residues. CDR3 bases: TGTGCCAGCAGCTACAGGGGCCCCTACGAGCAGTACTTC. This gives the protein CASSYRGPYEQYF.

The CDR3 coding sequence is TGTGCCAGCAGCGTAGTATCCGGGGGAGTGGATGAAGCTTTCTTT. This translates into CASSVVSGGVDEAFF. This rearrangement joins TRBV9 to TRBJ1-1, with a tentative D call TRBD1 (5 bases). Germline-derived CDR1 and CDR2 are SGDLS and YYNGEE. This CDR3 region has 15 residues. The germline V and J ends were trimmed by 0 bases and 7 bases, with 16 bases remaining between them. The full variable domain, its missing parts supplied by reference TRBV9 and TRBJ1-1, is DSGVTQTPKHLITATGQRVTLRCSPRSGDLSVYWYQQSLDQGLQFLIQYYNGEERAKGNILERFSAQQFPDLHSELNLSSLELGDSALYFCASSVVSGGVDEAFFGQGTRLTVV.

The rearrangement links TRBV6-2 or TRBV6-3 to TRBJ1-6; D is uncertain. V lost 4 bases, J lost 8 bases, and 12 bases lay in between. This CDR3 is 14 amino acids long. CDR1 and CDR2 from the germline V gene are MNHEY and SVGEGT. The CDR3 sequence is CASSSQVFHSPLHF. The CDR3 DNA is TGTGCCAGCAGTTCCCAGGTATTCCATTCACCCCTCCACTTT.

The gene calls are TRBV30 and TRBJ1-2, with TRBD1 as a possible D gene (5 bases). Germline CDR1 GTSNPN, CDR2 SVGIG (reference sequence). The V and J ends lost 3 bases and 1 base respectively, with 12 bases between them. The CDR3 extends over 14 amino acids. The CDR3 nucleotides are TGTGCCTGGAGCGGAGACAGCTATAACTATGGCTACACCTTC. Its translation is CAWSGDSYNYGYTF.

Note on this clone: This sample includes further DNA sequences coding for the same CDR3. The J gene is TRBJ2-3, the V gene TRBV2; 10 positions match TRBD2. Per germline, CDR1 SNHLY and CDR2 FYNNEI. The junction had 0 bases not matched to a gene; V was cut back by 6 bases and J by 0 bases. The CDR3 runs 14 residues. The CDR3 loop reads CASRLAGSTDTQYF. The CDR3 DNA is TGTGCCAGCAGACTAGCGGGAAGCACAGATACGCAGTATTTT.